This record covers a single T cell receptor beta chain. The antigen is not known. The data derive from a study of cytomegalovirus exposure and HLA in healthy donors. General observations from the study: As a later analysis revealed, most CMV-associated TCR beta chains appeared HLA-restricted.

PCR used 60 Vbeta primers and 13 Jbeta primers. Only in-frame clones appear in the TCRdb table, and some are missing; sequencing was by immunoSEQ multiplex PCR. The table shows some 110,000 clones, with 70% to 80% occurring only once. CDR3 size: 13 residues. V dropped 2 bases and J dropped 5 bases, with 9 bases sitting between them. Germline CDR1 is SGHTA and CDR2 is FQGTGA. Material: PBMCs. This receptor was obtained from a man aged 35 to 55 in good health and CMV-seronegative. The V call is TRBV7-3, the J call TRBJ1-1; TRBD1 might be the D (6 bases). The CDR3 protein is CASSLEGQTEAFF. The DNA for the CDR3 is TGTGCCAGCAGCTTAGAGGGACAAACTGAAGCTTTCTTT.